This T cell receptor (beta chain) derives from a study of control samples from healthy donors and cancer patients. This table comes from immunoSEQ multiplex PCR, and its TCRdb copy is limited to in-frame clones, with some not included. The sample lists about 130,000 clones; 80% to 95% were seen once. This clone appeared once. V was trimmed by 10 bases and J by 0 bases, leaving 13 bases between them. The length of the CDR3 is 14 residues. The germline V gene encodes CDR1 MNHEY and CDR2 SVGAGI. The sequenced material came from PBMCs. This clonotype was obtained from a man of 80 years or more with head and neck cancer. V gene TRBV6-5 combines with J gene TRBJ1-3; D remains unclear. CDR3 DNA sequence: TGTGCCATCCGTAGTGCGAACTCTGGAAACACCATATATTTT. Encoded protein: CAIRSANSGNTIYF.